This paragraph covers one T cell receptor beta chain sequence. Assay used: immunoSEQ multiplex PCR; TCRdb lists only in-frame clones, some missing. This sample has 20,000 to 30,000 clones, with 65% to 85% found just once. These data originate in a study of preoperative IRX-2 immunotherapy in early breast cancer. V lost 2 bases, J lost 2 bases, and 2 bases stayed unmatched. Per germline, CDR1 SGHNT and CDR2 YENEEA. The CDR3 has 15 amino acids. Treatment noted: preoperative locoregional IRX-2 cytokine immunotherapy. This phase Ib study tested locoregional IRX-2 cytokine immunotherapy given before surgery.

The gene calls are TRBV11-3 and TRBJ2-3; 9 bases agree with TRBD2. This TCR derives from a human donor with breast cancer. The sample in question was lymph node tissue, obtained before IRX-2 immunotherapy. This CDR3 reads CASSLLAGNTDTQYF. In DNA form, the CDR3 reads TGTGCCAGCAGCTTACTAGCGGGGAACACAGATACGCAGTATTTT.